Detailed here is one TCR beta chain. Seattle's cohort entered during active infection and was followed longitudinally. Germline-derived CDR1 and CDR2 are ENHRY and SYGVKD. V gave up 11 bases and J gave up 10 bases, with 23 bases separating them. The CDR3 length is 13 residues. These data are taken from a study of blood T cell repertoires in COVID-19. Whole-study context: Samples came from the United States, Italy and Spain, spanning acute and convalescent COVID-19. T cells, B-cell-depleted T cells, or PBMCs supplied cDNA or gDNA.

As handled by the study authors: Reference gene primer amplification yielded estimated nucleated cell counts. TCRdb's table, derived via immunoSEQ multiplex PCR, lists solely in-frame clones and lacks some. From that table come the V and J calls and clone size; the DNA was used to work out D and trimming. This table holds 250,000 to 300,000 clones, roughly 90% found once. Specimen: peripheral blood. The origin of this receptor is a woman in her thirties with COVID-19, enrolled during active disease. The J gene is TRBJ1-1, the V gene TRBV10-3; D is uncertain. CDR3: CAPKRNRVGAAFF. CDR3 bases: TGTGCCCCCAAGCGGAATAGGGTCGGAGCAGCTTTCTTT.